The 29 T cell receptor beta chains below were found in one sample sequenced in a study of T-cell memory formation after mild COVID-19. TCRdb re-called the 5' RACE reads through MiXCR, storing one row per CDR3 protein. The sample includes hundreds of thousands of distinct CDR3 sequences, 15% to 20% of them seen just once. What was sequenced was PBMCs or a T cell subset sorted from them (not recorded which). These receptors were obtained from a man aged 18 to 35 who had mild COVID-19 (a few samples of this study predate the infection). Cell type and time point are not known.

V and J are TRBV7-9 and TRBJ2-1; unclear D gene. Looked up from germline, CDR1 is SEHNR and CDR2 is FQNEAQ (reference sequence). V shed 10 bases and J shed 7 bases, with 11 bases lying between them. The CDR3 contains 11 residues. The CDR3: CAIVPQNEQFF. The CDR3 bases are TGTGCCATCGTCCCTCAAAATGAGCAGTTCTTC.

The chain's CDR3 is CASSQVRRVNEKLFF. Written as DNA, the CDR3 is TGCGCCAGCAGCCAAGTACGCCGGGTCAATGAAAAACTGTTTTTT. The chain carries TRBV4-1 and TRBJ1-4; no clear D gene. Trimming stripped 1 base from V and 5 bases from J, with 11 bases between. CDR1 MGHRA and CDR2 YSYEKL come from the germline V gene. This CDR3 contains 15 residues.

The rearrangement uses TRBV5-1 and TRBJ2-5; D might be TRBD1 (5 bases). V lost 5 bases and J lost 0, with 8 bases in between. CDR1 and CDR2 (germline): SGHRS, YFSETQ. This CDR3 has 13 residues. CDR3 nucleotides: TGCGCCAGCAGTTGGACATACCAAGAGACCCAGTACTTC. Protein sequence: CASSWTYQETQYF.

This chain links TRBV20-1 with TRBJ2-3, with D perhaps matching TRBD2 (6 bases). The CDR3 has 14 residues. Per germline, CDR1 DFQATT and CDR2 SNEGSKA (reference sequence). The V and J ends lost 0 bases and 7 bases respectively, with 14 bases between them. CDR3 amino acids: CSAREGTLGYTQYF. DNA of the CDR3: TGCAGTGCTAGAGAGGGGACTCTCGGGTATACGCAGTATTTT.

This clonotype was counted many times. The V and J genes are TRBV27 and TRBJ1-2; TRBD1 is a possible D gene (5 bases). This CDR3 is 14 amino acids long. In germline, CDR1 is MNHEY, CDR2 SMNVEV (reference sequence). V gave up 4 bases and J gave up 5 bases, with 14 bases separating them. The CDR3 loop is CASSSTLAGYGYTF. CDR3 sequence (DNA): TGTGCCAGCAGTTCGACATTGGCAGGGTATGGCTACACCTTC.

This clonotype was observed a handful of times. V and J are TRBV20-1 and TRBJ1-1; D gene uncertain. This CDR3 is built from 14 residues. V gave up 6 bases and J gave up 2 bases, with 16 bases separating them. Germline CDR1 and CDR2: DFQATT and SNEGSKA (reference sequence). The CDR3 loop is CSALDARLNTEAFF. The CDR3 bases are TGCAGTGCCCTAGACGCCCGCCTAAACACTGAAGCTTTCTTT.

This clonotype occurred a few times. The rearrangement joins TRBV6-2 or TRBV6-3 to TRBJ1-2; D remains ambiguous. Trimming cost V 5 bases and J 4 bases, with 14 bases left between them. This CDR3 is 14 amino acids long. Looked up from germline, CDR1 is MNHEY and CDR2 is SVGEGT. The chain's CDR3 is CASSLGRQSYGYTF. In DNA form, the CDR3 reads TGTGCCAGCAGTCTCGGGCGTCAGAGCTATGGCTACACCTTC.

This chain connects TRBV4-2 to TRBJ2-5; perhaps TRBD2 as D (7 bases). V lost 3 bases to trimming and J lost 5 bases, with 19 bases between them. Germline assignment: CDR1 LGHNA and CDR2 YNFKEQ. This CDR3 contains 16 residues. As DNA, the CDR3 is TGTGCCAGCAGCCAGCCCCCGGGGGGCAGTGGGGAGACCCAGTACTTC. Its protein is CASSQPPGGSGETQYF.

V and J are TRBV2 and TRBJ2-1; D is perhaps TRBD1 or TRBD2 (6 bases each). Germline lookup yields CDR1 SNHLY and CDR2 FYNNEI. V was pared by 7 bases and J by 9 bases, with 19 bases between. The CDR3 has 14 amino acids. CDR3 nucleotides: TGTGCCAGCATGATCGAGTGGGGGGCAGGTGAGCAGTTCTTC. This sequence encodes CASMIEWGAGEQFF.

The chain carries TRBV7-3 and TRBJ2-7, with 12 bases that match TRBD1. This CDR3 has 15 residues. V lost 4 bases to trimming and J lost 6 bases; unmatched junction nucleotides: 7. Germline V lookup: CDR1 SGHTA, CDR2 FQGTGA. CDR3 amino acids: CASSSPGQGASEQYF. CDR3 DNA sequence: TGTGCCAGCAGCTCCCCGGGACAGGGGGCATCCGAGCAGTACTTC.

In its sample, this clonotype was seen a few times. The rearrangement joins TRBV2 to TRBJ2-5, with D hard to call. Trimming pared 2 bases from V and 5 bases from J, leaving 15 bases between. The CDR3 sequence is 15 residues long. Germline CDR1 reads SNHLY; CDR2 reads FYNNEI. The CDR3 DNA sequence: TGTGCCAGCAGTGAAATCCGGGCCTTGGGGGAGACCCAGTACTTC. As protein: CASSEIRALGETQYF.

This clonotype has more than one count but fewer than ten. The chain couples TRBV18 to TRBJ1-1; D is undetermined. Between the trimmed V and J ends, which lost 0 bases and 8 bases, there was a span of 7 bases. This CDR3 is 12 amino acids long. Germline V gene lookup returns CDR1 KGHSH and CDR2 LQKENI. Written as DNA, the CDR3 is TGTGCCAGCTCACCACCGGGTAGGGAAGCTTTCTTT. This encodes CASSPPGREAFF.

The V call is TRBV7-2, the J call TRBJ2-5; D is unresolved. CDR3 length: 13 residues. Germline CDR1 SGHTA, CDR2 FQGNSA. V dropped 1 base and J dropped 7 bases, with 10 bases sitting between them. The CDR3 loop reads CASSLVPRRTQYF. The CDR3 coding sequence is TGTGCCAGCAGCTTAGTGCCAAGAAGGACCCAGTACTTC.

This clonotype was found a few times. The chain uses TRBV7-8 and TRBJ1-2; 7 bases match TRBD1. The CDR3 is made up of 15 amino acids. Per the germline V gene, CDR1 is SGHVS and CDR2 is FQNEAQ. J lost 7 bases, V lost 5 bases, and 13 bases had no gene match. The CDR3 DNA reads TGTGCCAGCAGCATAAAGACAGGGCCGCAGGGTGGCTACACCTTC. As protein: CASSIKTGPQGGYTF.

The chain uses TRBV11-2 and TRBJ2-3, with 12 bases fitting TRBD2. The CDR3 totals 17 residues. CDR1 and CDR2 from the germline V gene are SGHAT and FQNNGV. Trimming at V came to 5 bases and at J to 5 bases, leaving 11 bases not matched to a gene. The CDR3 DNA reads TGTGCCAGCAGCCCCCCTGGACTAGCGGGGATGAGAGATACGCAGTATTTT. Protein sequence: CASSPPGLAGMRDTQYF.

This clonotype was picked up a small number of times. The chain links TRBV5-6 to TRBJ2-6; D remains ambiguous. Germline V CDR1 and CDR2: SGHDT, YYEEEE. V dropped 4 bases and J dropped 0 bases, with 8 bases sitting between them. The CDR3 sequence is 15 residues long. This chain's CDR3 is CASSAYSSGANVLTF. The CDR3 DNA is TGTGCCAGCAGCGCCTATAGCTCTGGGGCCAACGTCCTGACTTTC.

This clonotype was counted only a few times. V and J are TRBV6-5 and TRBJ1-2, with D possibly TRBD1 on 5 matching bases. Trimming took off 2 bases at V and 8 bases at J, with 15 bases between the two ends. CDR3 length: 14 residues. Germline V lookup: CDR1 MNHEY, CDR2 SVGAGI. This CDR3 is CASSYRGEVGGYTF. The CDR3 bases are TGTGCCAGCAGTTACAGAGGGGAAGTTGGAGGCTACACCTTC.

This clonotype was seen only a few times. CDR3 region: CASSRQGLPYGYTF. The CDR3 DNA reads TGTGCCAGCAGCCGTCAAGGGCTACCATATGGCTACACCTTC. The chain combines TRBV4-2 with TRBJ1-2; no reliable D call. The CDR3 is made up of 14 amino acids. V lost 4 bases and J lost 5, with 14 bases in between. Looked up from germline, CDR1 is LGHNA and CDR2 is YNFKEQ.

J is TRBJ2-3 and V is TRBV27; D call uncertain. This CDR3 region has 15 residues. Germline CDR1 MNHEY, CDR2 SMNVEV (reference sequence). The germline V and J ends were trimmed by 5 bases and 2 bases, with 14 bases remaining between them. For the CDR3, the DNA is TGTGCCAGCAGTCCCACAGTGCCTGTCACAGATACGCAGTATTTT. Its protein product is CASSPTVPVTDTQYF.

This clonotype was detected only a few times. This chain uses TRBV20-1 with TRBJ2-5, with D possibly matching TRBD2 (6 bases). V shed 0 bases and J shed 4 bases, with 9 bases lying between them. This CDR3 spans 13 amino acids. Germline lookup yields CDR1 DFQATT and CDR2 SNEGSKA (reference sequence). The CDR3 coding sequence is TGCAGTGCTAGAGAGGCGGGGAGAGAGACCCAGTACTTC. Translating gives CSAREAGRETQYF.

This clonotype was seen only a few times. This chain uses TRBV28 with TRBJ2-7; no definite D call. This CDR3 has 13 amino acids. Germline CDR1 reads MDHEN; CDR2 reads SYDVKM. Trimming pared 4 bases from V and 3 bases from J, leaving 10 bases between. CDR3 in DNA: TGTGCCAGCAGTTCCCTCGCGAACTACGAGCAGTACGTC. Translated, it gives CASSSLANYEQYV.

This clonotype was observed a few times. The rearrangement links TRBV15 to TRBJ2-6; D is possibly TRBD1 (5 bases). The germline gives CDR1 LNHNV, CDR2 YYDKDF (reference sequence). The germline V and J ends were trimmed by 3 bases and 0 bases, with 12 bases remaining between them. CDR3 size: 17 residues. CDR3 sequence: CATSSKGDYSGANVLTF. The CDR3 DNA reads TGTGCCACCAGCAGTAAAGGGGATTACTCTGGGGCCAACGTCCTGACTTTC.

CDR3 coding DNA: TGTGCCAGCAGCGGACAGGGGGCCCTCGAGACCCAGTACTTC. Protein product: CASSGQGALETQYF. This chain joins TRBV13 and TRBJ2-5; 11 nucleotides line up with TRBD1. CDR3 length: 14 residues. After removal of 5 bases from V and 5 bases from J, the junction contained 4 bases not matched to a gene. Germline V gene lookup returns CDR1 PRHDT and CDR2 FYEKMQ (reference sequence).

This chain connects TRBV6-5 to TRBJ1-5, with D possibly matching TRBD1 (5 bases). Germline assignment: CDR1 MNHEY and CDR2 SVGAGI. Trimming cost V 3 bases and J 4 bases, with 13 bases left between them. CDR3 length equals 15 residues. This CDR3 is CASSYSREGNQPQHF. The DNA for the CDR3 is TGTGCCAGCAGTTATTCCAGGGAGGGGAATCAGCCCCAGCATTTT.

The rearrangement joins TRBV5-1 to TRBJ2-5; weak D call: TRBD2 (6 bases). Between the trimmed V and J ends, which lost 0 bases and 2 bases, there was a span of 11 bases. CDR1 and CDR2 from the germline V gene are SGHRS and YFSETQ. This CDR3 spans 15 amino acids. CDR3: CASSLVPGEQETQYF. The CDR3 bases are TGCGCCAGCAGCTTGGTTCCGGGGGAACAAGAGACCCAGTACTTC.

The sample holds a few counts of this clonotype. The chain employs TRBV5-1 and TRBJ2-5; D may be TRBD1 (5 bases). The CDR3 has 15 amino acids. CDR1 is SGHRS, CDR2 YFSETQ, per germline. Trimming shortened V by 2 bases and J by 1 base, and 12 bases separated the two germline ends. This chain's CDR3 is CASSFRQGSQETQYF. CDR3 DNA sequence: TGCGCCAGCAGCTTTCGCCAGGGCAGCCAAGAGACCCAGTACTTC.

This clonotype showed up just a few times. The chain joins TRBV10-3 to TRBJ2-7; TRBD1 matches 7 bases. Germline V lookup: CDR1 ENHRY, CDR2 SYGVKD. CDR3 length: 13 amino acids. Trimming at V came to 6 bases and at J to 5 bases, leaving 7 bases not matched to a gene. The CDR3: CAISRAGTDEQYV. For the CDR3, the DNA is TGTGCCATCAGCCGGGCCGGGACAGACGAGCAGTACGTC.

Comments on this clonotype: One base away lies a much larger clone, so this may be a sequencing read error. J is TRBJ2-2 and V is TRBV12-3 or TRBV12-4, with TRBD1 matching over 9 bases. Trimming removed 5 bases from V and 4 bases from J; junction bases left unmatched: 2. There are 14 residues in the CDR3. The CDR3, as DNA: TGTGCCAGCAGTACGACAGGGGGCACCGGGGAGCTGTTTTTT. Its translation: CASSTTGGTGELFF.

This chain joins TRBV7-9 and TRBJ2-3; perhaps TRBD1 as D (5 bases). CDR1 SEHNR and CDR2 FQNEAQ come from the germline V gene (reference sequence). The CDR3 consists of 14 residues. Deletions cut 8 bases from V and 0 bases from J, with 12 bases between. For the CDR3, the DNA is TGTGCCAGCTTAAGGGGAACTAGCACAGATACGCAGTATTTT. Protein product: CASLRGTSTDTQYF. The full variable domain, completed using reference TRBV7-9 and TRBJ2-3, is DTGVSQNPRHKITKRGQNVTFRCDPISEHNRLYWYRQTLGQGPEFLTYFQNEAQLEKSRLLSDRFSAERPKGSFSTLEIQRTEQGDSAMYLCASLRGTSTDTQYFGPGTRLTVL.